This T cell receptor beta chain came from a study of shared clonotypes between healthy human individuals. Background on the study: Per donor, CD8 memory used one plate, CD8 naive used two, CD4 memory used three and CD4 naive used three.

Germline CDR1 reads ENHRY; CDR2 reads SYGVKD. CDR3 length: 14 amino acids. V was pared by 5 bases and J by 4 bases, with 14 bases between. The genomic DNA of each subset was split evenly across several immunoSEQ plates. Measured with immunoSEQ multiplex PCR; TCRdb has only the in-frame clones, and not every one. This sample carries approximately 1,500,000 clones, approximately 97% of them seen once, and the ten largest clones take roughly 1.2%. The rearrangement links TRBV10-3 to TRBJ2-5, with D perhaps matching TRBD1 or TRBD2 (5 bases each). The sample comprised naive CD4+ T cells sorted from blood. Described subset: CD45RA+ positively selected. The TCR was taken from a man aged 25 to 40 in good health. The CDR3 region has the DNA TGTGCCATCAGTCGGGACCCCGAGGGAGAGACCCAGTACTTC. It specifies CAISRDPEGETQYF.